One sample yielded the 5 T cell receptor beta chains listed below, sequenced in a study of blood T cell repertoires in COVID-19. Using immunoSEQ multiplex PCR, the repertoire was profiled, and TCRdb retains in-frame clones only, with some absent. The repertoire holds roughly 150,000 clones, with around 83% as singletons. Input material: peripheral blood. The source is a woman in her seventies who had recovered from COVID-19.

This chain links TRBV9 with TRBJ1-1; the D gene is possibly TRBD1 (5 bases). This CDR3 contains 16 residues. Trimming took 10 bases from V and 5 from J, leaving 27 bases between them. Per the germline V gene, CDR1 is SGDLS and CDR2 is YYNGEE. CDR3 sequence (DNA): TGTGCCTGGATCACCACTATGGAGGGACGGGGGACTGAAGCTTTCTTT. Encoded protein: CAWITTMEGRGTEAFF.

V is TRBV18 and J is TRBJ1-2, with a tentative D call TRBD1 (6 bases). Germline V gene sequence: CDR1 KGHSH, CDR2 LQKENI. The CDR3 covers 14 residues. V was shortened by 4 bases and J by 8 bases, with 17 bases between the two germline ends. The chain's CDR3 is CASSLLDSPLGYTF. The CDR3 bases are TGTGCCAGCTCACTTCTGGACAGCCCCCTGGGCTACACCTTC.

J is TRBJ1-2 and V is TRBV28; the D is unclear. Trimming removed 10 bases at V and 0 bases at J, with 9 bases between. The CDR3 extends over 12 amino acids. Germline V lookup: CDR1 MDHEN, CDR2 SYDVKM. The CDR3 coding sequence is TGTGCCACGCGGTTGTCTAACTATGGCTACACCTTC. Translated: CATRLSNYGYTF.

The rearrangement joins TRBV3-1 (or the pseudogene TRBV3-2) to TRBJ2-5; maybe TRBD2 (5 bases). The germline gives CDR1 LGHDT, CDR2 YNNKEL (reference sequence). Trimming pared 1 base from V and 7 bases from J, leaving 16 bases between. This CDR3 has 15 amino acids. This CDR3 is CASSQVADLRGTQYF. The CDR3 DNA follows: TGTGCCAGCAGCCAAGTGGCCGACCTACGGGGGACCCAGTACTTC.

This clone occurred a few times. This chain connects TRBV9 to TRBJ1-1; the D is unclear. Germline assignment: CDR1 SGDLS and CDR2 YYNGEE. The CDR3 has 14 residues. V lost 0 bases and J lost 1, with 7 bases in between. DNA of the CDR3: TGTGCCAGCAGCGTAGGGGCCTCGAACACTGAAGCTTTCTTT. It is translated as CASSVGASNTEAFF.